The 29 T cell receptor beta chains below were found in one sample sequenced in a study of cytomegalovirus exposure and HLA in healthy donors (dated 2017 in TCRdb). Library preparation employed the immunoSEQ multiplex PCR assay. In its TCRdb copy, this immuneACCESS table keeps in-frame sequences only and misses some clones. Where compared with another copy, unresolved V genes explain less than half of these, and the others have no known cause. The sample yields 330,000 or so clones; roughly 88% were counted once. Of the sample, over 0.8% falls within the top ten clones. The sequencing input was PBMCs. Every receptor here comes from a woman between 18 and 29 years old in good health and CMV-seronegative.

J is TRBJ2-5 and V is TRBV12-2; the D call TRBD2 from the table was never checked on the DNA. TRBV12-2 is a known pseudogene. The CDR3 covers 13 residues. The CDR3 bases are TGTGCAAGTCGCTTACGGGAGTCGGAGACCCAGTACTTC. Translating gives CASRLRESETQYF.

The chain carries TRBV27 and TRBJ1-4; D call uncertain. With 5 bases removed from V and 7 bases from J, the gap between germline ends came to 17 bases. The CDR3 covers 15 residues. In germline, CDR1 is MNHEY, CDR2 SMNVEV (reference sequence). CDR3 DNA sequence: TGTGCCAGCAGTCCCGCCAGGAGGGTGGGTGAAAAACTGTTTTTT. As protein: CASSPARRVGEKLFF. Full variable domain (rest looked up from reference TRBV27 and TRBJ1-4): EAQVTQNPRYLITVTGKKLTVTCSQNMNHEYMSWYRQDPGLGLRQIYYSMNVEVTDKGDVPEGYKVSRKEKRNFPLILESPSPNQTSLYFCASSPARRVGEKLFFGSGTQLSVL.

V is TRBV9 and J is TRBJ2-1; a weak D match, TRBD2 (5 bases). Trimming cost V 0 bases and J 4 bases, with 11 bases left between them. The CDR3 has 15 residues. Germline values: CDR1 SGDLS, CDR2 YYNGEE. This chain's CDR3 is CASSVAEGPYNEQFF. CDR3 sequence (DNA): TGTGCCAGCAGCGTAGCAGAGGGCCCTTACAATGAGCAGTTCTTC.

This chain uses TRBV27 with TRBJ1-2; 9 positions agree with TRBD1. The CDR3 extends over 15 amino acids. CDR1 is MNHEY, CDR2 SMNVEV, per germline (reference sequence). J gave up 4 bases and V 2 bases, and 5 bases lay outside the gene matches. In DNA, the CDR3 is TGTGCCAGCAGTTTAGCAACAGGGGGCAGCTATGGCTACACCTTC. It codes for CASSLATGGSYGYTF.

This clone was detected only once. The gene calls are TRBV4-1 and TRBJ2-2, with TRBD2 matching over 14 bases. Losses at the gene ends were 3 bases for V and 0 bases for J; bases not matched to a gene: 12. Germline V gene data show CDR1 as MGHRA and CDR2 as YSYEKL. This CDR3 has 21 amino acids. CDR3 DNA sequence: TGCGCCAGCAGCCAGGTGGGACTAGCGGGAGACAGACACTCGAACACCGGGGAGCTGTTTTTT. This translates into CASSQVGLAGDRHSNTGELFF.

The chain recombines TRBV4-1 with TRBJ2-3, with 8 bases lining up with TRBD2. This CDR3 region has 18 residues. V was clipped by 0 bases and J by 4 bases; unmatched bases: 12. Germline V gene lookup returns CDR1 MGHRA and CDR2 YSYEKL. The CDR3 region is CASSQDLWMREDPDTQYF. In nucleotides, the CDR3 is TGCGCCAGCAGCCAAGACCTCTGGATGCGGGAGGACCCAGATACGCAGTATTTT.

J is TRBJ1-2 and V is TRBV7-2, with D uncertain. The CDR3 contains 13 residues. The V end was cut by 3 bases, the J end by 9 bases, with 14 bases between. Germline-derived CDR1 and CDR2 are SGHTA and FQGNSA. The CDR3 protein is CASSFGGSRSYTF. The DNA of the CDR3 is TGTGCCAGCAGCTTTGGCGGGAGTCGTAGCTACACCTTC.

V and J are TRBV5-8 and TRBJ1-5; 10 positions agree with TRBD1. J gave up 0 bases and V 3 bases, and 6 bases lay outside the gene matches. The CDR3 covers 17 residues. The germline gives CDR1 SGHTS, CDR2 YDEGEE. CDR3: CASSSGGTGDSNQPQHF. The CDR3 DNA follows: TGTGCCAGCAGCTCCGGAGGGACAGGGGATAGCAATCAGCCCCAGCATTTT.

This sequence joins TRBV11-3 and TRBJ2-7; D might be TRBD2 (8 bases). Germline V CDR1 and CDR2: SGHNT, YENEEA. V was trimmed by 5 bases and J by 1 base, leaving 12 bases between them. This CDR3 has 14 residues. CDR3 sequence: CASSAGGQSYEQYF. As DNA, the CDR3 is TGTGCCAGCAGCGCGGGGGGACAGTCCTACGAGCAGTACTTC.

The chain couples TRBV5-6 to TRBJ2-7, with 10 bases matching TRBD1. Germline CDR1 is SGHDT and CDR2 is YYEEEE. The V and J ends lost 1 base and 4 bases, in that order; junction bases with no gene match: 5. This CDR3 region has 15 residues. CDR3 in amino acids: CASSLYDRGRYEQYF. In DNA, the CDR3 is TGTGCCAGCAGCTTGTATGACAGGGGGCGATACGAGCAGTACTTC.

V and J are TRBV4-2 and TRBJ2-4; 10 bases are a match to TRBD2. The CDR3 contains 17 residues. Germline V CDR1 and CDR2: LGHNA, YNFKEQ. V dropped 0 bases and J dropped 0; count of bases not matched to a gene: 2. The CDR3 DNA reads as TGTGCCAGCAGCCAAGATAGCGGGAGGCTAGCCAAAAACATTCAGTACTTC. Amino acid sequence: CASSQDSGRLAKNIQYF.

The genes are TRBV6-5 and TRBJ2-1, with 10 bases matching TRBD2. The CDR3 sequence is 15 residues long. V was pared by 6 bases and J by 5 bases, with 7 bases of the junction left unmatched. Germline CDR1 MNHEY, CDR2 SVGAGI. In nucleotides, the CDR3 is TGTGCCAGCAGAATCGGGACTAGCGTTAACAATGAGCAGTTCTTC. Its translation is CASRIGTSVNNEQFF.

Only one count was recorded for this clone. The chain uses TRBV2 and TRBJ2-3; 8 bases fit TRBD1. J gave up 6 bases and V 3 bases, and 5 bases lay outside the gene matches. This CDR3 region has 14 residues. Germline V gives CDR1 SNHLY, CDR2 FYNNEI. CDR3 sequence (DNA): TGTGCCAGCAGTGAGGACAGGGCCCGGGATACGCAGTATTTT. Residues: CASSEDRARDTQYF.

The chain carries TRBV19 and TRBJ2-5; D is undetermined. CDR1 is LNHDA, CDR2 SQIVND, per germline (reference sequence). The CDR3 covers 14 residues. With 3 bases removed from V and 0 bases from J, the gap between germline ends came to 8 bases. DNA of the CDR3: TGTGCCAGTAGTATGTTTTCAGACCAAGAGACCCAGTACTTC. Its protein is CASSMFSDQETQYF.

J is TRBJ1-1 and V is TRBV6-5; D gene unclear. Germline CDR1 reads MNHEY; CDR2 reads SVGAGI. V gave up 2 bases and J gave up 1 base, with 8 bases separating them. The CDR3 is 14 residues long. Here the CDR3 DNA reads TGTGCCAGCAGTTACACCCGACAGAACACTGAAGCTTTCTTT. The encoded protein is CASSYTRQNTEAFF.

The V and J genes are TRBV6-5 and TRBJ2-7; TRBD1 agrees at 7 bases. The V and J ends lost 6 bases and 2 bases, in that order; junction bases with no gene match: 4. CDR3 length: 13 residues. Germline CDR1 is MNHEY and CDR2 is SVGAGI. The CDR3 DNA reads TGTGCCAGCAGGGTGGGACAGCCCTACGAGCAGTACTTC. Translated: CASRVGQPYEQYF.

This chain links TRBV5-1 with TRBJ2-3; possible D gene TRBD2, 6 bases. Trimming pared 2 bases from V and 4 bases from J, leaving 11 bases between. In germline, CDR1 is SGHRS, CDR2 YFSETQ. The CDR3 contains 14 residues. Written as DNA, the CDR3 is TGCGCCAGCAGCTTACGGGACTCCCCAGATACGCAGTATTTT. Protein: CASSLRDSPDTQYF.

The chain has TRBV6-1 and TRBJ1-2; TRBD1 is a possible D gene (5 bases). Between the trimmed V and J ends, which lost 2 bases and 2 bases, there was a span of 12 bases. CDR1 MNHNS and CDR2 SASEGT come from the germline V gene. The CDR3 length is 15 residues. DNA for the CDR3: TGTGCCAGCAGTGAAATCTGGGGCAGCAACTATGGCTACACCTTC. Amino acid sequence: CASSEIWGSNYGYTF.

This chain uses TRBV5-5 with TRBJ1-1; a possible D gene is TRBD1 (5 bases). Germline V gives CDR1 SGHKS, CDR2 YYEKEE (reference sequence). This CDR3 has 11 amino acids. The V gene lost 6 bases and the J gene lost 6 bases, with 9 bases spanning the gap. The CDR3 spells CASTLGAEAFF. In nucleotides, the CDR3 is TGTGCCAGCACCCTAGGGGCTGAAGCTTTCTTT.

The V call is TRBV6-5, the J call TRBJ2-7, with TRBD1 identical over 9 bases. Germline V gene data show CDR1 as MNHEY and CDR2 as SVGAGI. The CDR3 is 14 amino acids. The CDR3 DNA follows: TGTGCCAGCAGTTACGAACCGGGACAGGGCCCCCTTAAGGTC. As protein: CASSYEPGQGPLKV.

In nucleotides, the CDR3 is TGTGCCAGCAGTGCGGGGGAGAACTCCTACAATGAGCAGTTCTTC. Translated: CASSAGENSYNEQFF. The rearrangement uses TRBV2 and TRBJ2-1; D perhaps matches TRBD2 (6 bases). The CDR3 has 15 amino acids. V dropped 4 bases and J dropped 0 bases, with 10 bases sitting between them. The germline CDR1 and CDR2 sequences are SNHLY and FYNNEI.

This sequence joins TRBV7-2 and TRBJ1-5, with D perhaps matching TRBD1 (5 bases). Germline V lookup: CDR1 SGHTA, CDR2 FQGNSA. CDR3 size: 15 residues. V was trimmed by 5 bases and J by 3 bases, leaving 14 bases between them. The DNA of the CDR3 is TGTGCCAGCAGCCAATGGGGCAGTTCCAATCAGCCCCAGCATTTT. It yields the protein CASSQWGSSNQPQHF.

The chain uses TRBV12-5 and TRBJ2-2; D gene uncertain. Per germline, CDR1 LGHNT and CDR2 FRNRAP. The CDR3 covers 16 residues. The V gene lost 4 bases and the J gene lost 1 base, with 13 bases spanning the gap. For the CDR3, the DNA is TGTGCTAGTGGTTCGGGTGTGCCTGGGAACACCGGGGAGCTGTTTTTT. The encoded protein is CASGSGVPGNTGELFF.

This chain links TRBV2 with TRBJ1-1, with 7 nucleotides matching TRBD1. Trimming took 1 base from V and 5 from J; bases not matched to a gene: 4. Germline loops: CDR1 SNHLY, CDR2 FYNNEI. CDR3 length: 14 residues. The CDR3 sequence: CASSEVQQGTEAFF. In nucleotides, the CDR3 is TGTGCCAGCAGTGAAGTTCAACAGGGGACTGAAGCTTTCTTT.

The J gene is TRBJ2-2, the V gene TRBV10-3; 9 positions agree with TRBD1. The germline gives CDR1 ENHRY, CDR2 SYGVKD. The ends lost 4 bases at V and 6 bases at J; junction bases unmatched: 12. This CDR3 contains 17 residues. As DNA, the CDR3 is TGTGCCATCAGTGTATCCCCGGGACAGGGAAGGTCCGGGGAGCTGTTTTTT. Translated: CAISVSPGQGRSGELFF.

The chain joins TRBV2 to TRBJ2-3, with a tentative D call TRBD2 (5 bases). This CDR3 is built from 15 residues. CDR1 is SNHLY and CDR2 is FYNNEI in the germline V gene. V was shortened by 0 bases and J by 1 base, with 8 bases between the two germline ends. CDR3 DNA: TGTGCCAGCAGTGAAGCAAGCGGACGCACAGATACGCAGTATTTT. It is translated as CASSEASGRTDTQYF.

The rearrangement joins TRBV9 to TRBJ2-3; 10 nucleotides agree with TRBD2. The trim removed 2 bases at V and 2 bases at J, leaving 14 bases unmatched. The CDR3 loop spans 19 amino acids. The germline V gene has CDR1 SGDLS and CDR2 YYNGEE. The CDR3 region is CASSVGTSARVPYTDTQYF. The CDR3 DNA sequence: TGTGCCAGCAGCGTCGGGACTAGCGCGAGAGTCCCCTACACAGATACGCAGTATTTT.

This clone appeared a few times. The CDR3 protein is CASSTGAASFSGANVLTF. Here the CDR3 DNA reads TGTGCCAGTAGTACTGGGGCAGCCTCCTTTTCTGGGGCCAACGTCCTGACTTTC. The chain links TRBV19 to TRBJ2-6; D possibly corresponds to TRBD1 (5 bases). This CDR3 spans 18 amino acids. The V end lost 4 bases, the J end lost 1 base, and 17 bases lay between the germline ends. The V gene's germline CDR1 is LNHDA and CDR2 SQIVND (reference sequence).

The rearrangement uses TRBV25-1 and TRBJ2-1; D might be TRBD2 (6 bases). The CDR3 sequence is 13 residues long. V lost 4 bases and J 8 bases, leaving 12 bases between the germline ends. Germline-derived CDR1 and CDR2 are MGHDK and SYGVNS. Here the CDR3 reads CASSAVGGYEQFF. In DNA form, the CDR3 reads TGTGCCAGCAGTGCGGTTGGAGGGTATGAGCAGTTCTTC.